Here is one T cell receptor (beta chain) with its context. CDR3 length: 11 residues. Germline lookup yields CDR1 SNHLY and CDR2 FYNNEI. This entry belongs to a study of blood T cell repertoires in COVID-19. Whole-study context: PBMCs, B-cell-depleted T cells, or T cells were the source of the cDNA or gDNA that made up the material.

Source study methods: Reference gene primer amplification gave nucleated cell count estimates. Measured with immunoSEQ multiplex PCR; TCRdb has only the in-frame clones, and not every one. The V and J calls and clone size were taken over from that table, and D and trimming were inferred from the DNA. The data show approximately 80,000 clones, around 86% seen once. The rearrangement uses TRBV2 and TRBJ2-2; possibly TRBD1 for D (5 bases). This TCR was sampled from a woman in her seventies with acute or convalescent COVID-19. The material sequenced was peripheral blood. The CDR3 bases are TGTGCTTCTAGACAGCTCGGGGAGCTGTTTTTT. It codes for CASRQLGELFF. Drawing the rest from reference TRBV2 and TRBJ2-2, the complete variable domain is EPEVTQTPSHQVTQMGQEVILRCVPISNHLYFYWYRQILGQKVEFLVSFYNNEISEKSEIFDDQFSVERPDGSNFTLKIRSTKLEDSAMYFCASRQLGELFFGEGSRLTVL.